Shown below are 29 T cell receptor beta chains from a single sample sequenced in a study of T cell repertoires in cytomegalovirus infection. Using its own MiXCR run on the reads, TCRdb lists one record per CDR3 protein. Among hundreds of thousands of distinct CDR3 sequences listed, approximately 30% were seen once. Their cognate antigens are unknown. Material: cultured CD8+ T cells from PBMCs, obtained from culture after CMV antigen stimulation. The receptors stem from a human donor in good health (CMV status not recorded). Some clones in this sample may be carry-over from other donors' samples.

This clonotype has ten or more counts. The V and J genes are TRBV7-2 and TRBJ1-2; D is ambiguous. The length of the CDR3 is 10 residues. Trimming removed 5 bases at V and 8 bases at J, with 6 bases between. Germline CDR1 reads SGHTA; CDR2 reads FQGNSA. The CDR3 loop reads CASSPGGYTF. DNA for the CDR3: TGTGCCAGCAGCCCGGGGGGCTACACCTTC.

This clonotype has a count of ten or more. The rearrangement joins TRBV7-6 to TRBJ2-7, with no clear D. Trimming removed 6 bases at V and 5 bases at J, with 11 bases between. The CDR3 runs to 12 residues. Germline lookup yields CDR1 SGHVS and CDR2 FNYEAQ. The CDR3 is CASSPWGDEQYF. DNA of the CDR3: TGTGCCAGCAGTCCTTGGGGTGACGAGCAGTACTTC.

This clonotype occurred a few times. The chain combines TRBV24-1 with TRBJ2-1; D uncertain. The length of the CDR3 is 13 residues. The germline V gene encodes CDR1 KGHDR and CDR2 SFDVKD. The ends were cut back, 2 bases at V and 5 bases at J, with 6 bases in the middle. The CDR3 region has the DNA TGTGCCACCAGTGATTCACAGAACAATGAGCAGTTCTTC. Translating it yields CATSDSQNNEQFF.

This clonotype was seen many times. The genes are TRBV7-2 and TRBJ1-5, with TRBD1 as a possible D gene (5 bases). Germline CDR1 and CDR2: SGHTA and FQGNSA. V was clipped by 5 bases and J by 0 bases, with 11 bases between them. The CDR3 is 15 amino acids. This chain's CDR3 is CASSPGPYSNQPQHF. The CDR3 DNA sequence: TGTGCCAGCAGCCCGGGACCTTATAGCAATCAGCCCCAGCATTTT.

CDR3 sequence (DNA): TGTGCCAGCAGGGAGGTCAGGTACGAGCAGTACTTC. Translation: CASREVRYEQYF. The gene calls are TRBV6-6 and TRBJ2-7, with D tentatively TRBD2 (5 bases). There are 12 residues in the CDR3. Germline-derived CDR1 and CDR2 are MNHNY and SVGAGI (reference sequence). Trimming left V 6 bases short and J 4 bases short, with 10 bases between.

A single count supports this clonotype. The V and J genes are TRBV6-8 and TRBJ2-5, with 7 nucleotides matching TRBD2. The CDR3 has 12 amino acids. Unmatched junction bases numbered 2, after V lost 4 bases and J lost 6 bases. Germline CDR1 reads MNHGY; CDR2 reads SAAAGT. Here the CDR3 reads CASSWEGKTQYF. The CDR3 DNA reads as TGTGCCAGCAGTTGGGAGGGGAAGACCCAGTACTTC.

This clonotype has only a few counts. The rearrangement links TRBV27 to TRBJ2-2; 7 nucleotides match TRBD1. The CDR3 totals 17 residues. V gave up 6 bases and J gave up 2 bases; unmatched junction bases: 12. The germline V gene encodes CDR1 MNHEY and CDR2 SMNVEV (reference sequence). The CDR3 here is CASSFGTGTVNTGELFF. The CDR3 bases are TGTGCCAGCAGCTTTGGAACCGGGACAGTCAACACCGGGGAGCTGTTTTTT.

Details on this clonotype: It may be a read error: a sequence one base away is much more abundant. The V and J genes are TRBV7-2 and TRBJ2-3; a possible D gene is TRBD2 (5 bases). The CDR3 extends over 16 amino acids. V lost 2 bases and J lost 0, with 12 bases in between. Per the germline V gene, CDR1 is SGHTA and CDR2 is FQGNSA. The CDR3 sequence: CASSLWTLVSTDTQYF. The CDR3, as DNA: TGTGCCAGCAGCTTATGGACTCTGGTGAGCACAGATACGCAGTATTTT.

This chain joins TRBV5-5 and TRBJ2-1, with D perhaps TRBD2 (6 bases). Germline assignment: CDR1 SGHKS and CDR2 YYEKEE (reference sequence). This CDR3 region has 14 residues. Trimming shortened V by 3 bases and J by 6 bases, and 13 bases separated the two germline ends. The CDR3 is CASSWGWGVNEQFF. CDR3 coding DNA: TGTGCCAGCAGCTGGGGGTGGGGGGTCAATGAGCAGTTCTTC.

CDR3 loop: CASSLEPLNTGELFF. The CDR3 DNA reads TGTGCCAGCAGCTTAGAGCCACTGAACACCGGGGAGCTGTTTTTT. The chain combines TRBV11-2 with TRBJ2-2; D gene unclear. The CDR3 has 15 amino acids. V gave up 0 bases and J gave up 1 base, with 6 bases separating them. Germline assignment: CDR1 SGHAT and CDR2 FQNNGV.

J is TRBJ2-3 and V is TRBV5-8, with 7 nucleotides matching TRBD2. Germline CDR1 reads SGHTS; CDR2 reads YDEGEE. Trimming at V came to 0 bases and at J to 2 bases, leaving 6 bases not matched to a gene. The CDR3 loop spans 16 amino acids. CDR3 nucleotide sequence: TGTGCCAGCAGCTTGGGGCTAGCGGAGAACACAGATACGCAGTATTTT. Translated: CASSLGLAENTDTQYF.

This clonotype was recorded a few times. This sequence joins TRBV7-2 and TRBJ2-1; TRBD1 might be the D (6 bases). Per the germline V gene, CDR1 is SGHTA and CDR2 is FQGNSA. Deletions cut 3 bases from V and 5 bases from J, with 11 bases between. The CDR3 has 14 amino acids. The CDR3 sequence: CASSFVGDNNEQFF. In DNA, the CDR3 is TGTGCCAGCAGCTTTGTAGGGGACAACAATGAGCAGTTCTTC.

This clonotype was found a few times. J is TRBJ2-7 and V is TRBV18; the D gene could be TRBD1 or TRBD2 (5 bases each). V was trimmed by 0 bases and J by 0 bases, leaving 9 bases between them. Germline V CDR1 and CDR2: KGHSH, LQKENI. The CDR3 sequence is 15 residues long. The CDR3 sequence: CASSPPWGSSYEQYF. In DNA, the CDR3 is TGTGCCAGCTCACCACCCTGGGGGTCCTCCTACGAGCAGTACTTC.

The genes are TRBV12-3 or TRBV12-4 and TRBJ1-2; D is perhaps TRBD1 (5 bases). This CDR3 region has 13 residues. The V end was cut by 6 bases, the J end by 7 bases, with 15 bases between. The chain's CDR3 is CASSTGRRLGYTF. CDR3 DNA: TGTGCCAGCAGCACGGGACGGAGACTTGGCTACACCTTC.

Ten or more counts support this clonotype. The chain links TRBV7-6 to TRBJ2-2; tentatively, D is TRBD1 or TRBD2 (5 bases each). This CDR3 region has 11 residues. Germline V CDR1 and CDR2: SGHVS, FNYEAQ. V was pared by 5 bases and J by 11 bases, with 9 bases between. CDR3: CASSEGRELFF. DNA for the CDR3: TGTGCCAGCAGCGAGGGACGAGAGCTGTTTTTT.

CDR3 coding DNA: TGTGCCATCAGCCCCGGGACAGGGGCCTCCTACGAGCAGTACGTC. Translating it yields CAISPGTGASYEQYV. The V call is TRBV10-3, the J call TRBJ2-7; 10 bases match TRBD1. Trimming removed 6 bases from V and 0 bases from J; junction bases left unmatched: 5. CDR3 length equals 15 residues. Per the germline V gene, CDR1 is ENHRY and CDR2 is SYGVKD.

At least ten counts were recorded for this clonotype. The J gene is TRBJ1-6, the V gene TRBV12-3 or TRBV12-4, with a possible D match to TRBD1 (5 bases). The germline V and J ends were trimmed by 0 bases and 0 bases, with 12 bases remaining between them. The CDR3 contains 18 residues. DNA for the CDR3: TGTGCCAGCAGTTTAGCGCCGGCAGGGAGCTCCTATAATTCACCCCTCCACTTT. This sequence encodes CASSLAPAGSSYNSPLHF.

The chain employs TRBV3-1 and TRBJ1-2, with 7 bases aligning to TRBD1. CDR3 length: 14 residues. Germline V gene sequence: CDR1 LGHDT, CDR2 YNNKEL (reference sequence). V trimming: 1 base; J trimming: 4 bases; junction bases outside the gene matches: 3. CDR3: CASSQAGTAYGYTF. The CDR3 coding sequence is TGTGCCAGCAGCCAAGCCGGGACAGCCTATGGCTACACCTTC.

This chain connects TRBV7-6 to TRBJ2-1; TRBD2 matches at 7 bases. The CDR3 extends over 15 amino acids. Germline V CDR1 and CDR2: SGHVS, FNYEAQ. V was pared by 1 base and J by 9 bases, with 9 bases of the junction left unmatched. CDR3 in amino acids: CASSLVPGRGSEQFF. CDR3 sequence (DNA): TGTGCCAGCAGCTTAGTCCCGGGGCGGGGGAGTGAGCAGTTCTTC. The complete variable domain, with remaining parts taken from reference TRBV7-6 and TRBJ2-1, reads GAGVSQSPRYKVTKRGQDVALRCDPISGHVSLYWYRQALGQGPEFLTYFNYEAQQDKSGLPNDRFSAERPEGSISTLTIQRTEQRDSAMYRCASSLVPGRGSEQFFGPGTRLTVL.

The CDR3 region has the DNA TGTGCCAGCAGCTCGGACAGGGGGCGGATAGCTAATGAAAAACTGTTTTTT. As protein: CASSSDRGRIANEKLFF. The chain recombines TRBV7-6 with TRBJ1-4; 11 nucleotides line up with TRBD1. With V trimmed by 4 bases and J by 3 bases, 7 bases remained unmatched. The germline gives CDR1 SGHVS, CDR2 FNYEAQ. This CDR3 region has 17 residues.

This clonotype was seen only a few times. The V and J genes are TRBV19 and TRBJ2-7; possible D gene TRBD2, 5 bases. This CDR3 comprises 14 residues. V was shortened by 3 bases and J by 5 bases, with 14 bases between the two germline ends. CDR1 and CDR2 from the germline V gene are LNHDA and SQIVND (reference sequence). The CDR3 DNA reads TGTGCCAGTAGTATGGGAGTGCGAGCCCACGAGCAGTACTTC. Amino acids: CASSMGVRAHEQYF.

The chain carries TRBV6-5 and TRBJ1-2; tentative D call: TRBD1 (5 bases). The CDR3 runs 14 residues. The V gene lost 6 bases and the J gene lost 11 bases, with 22 bases spanning the gap. CDR1 is MNHEY, CDR2 SVGAGI, per germline. In nucleotides, the CDR3 is TGTGCCAGCAGCCCACAGGCCACCACTATGGGGTACACCTTC. The encoded protein is CASSPQATTMGYTF.

The sample holds a few counts of this clonotype. The chain recombines TRBV7-3 with TRBJ2-1; the match to TRBD2 covers 12 bases. The V gene end was trimmed by 4 bases and the J gene end by 8 bases; junction bases not matched to a gene: 6. Germline V lookup: CDR1 SGHTA, CDR2 FQGTGA. CDR3 length equals 15 residues. The CDR3 here is CASSYKTSGGHEQFF. CDR3 in DNA: TGTGCCAGCAGCTACAAGACTAGCGGGGGCCATGAGCAGTTCTTC.

This clonotype was detected ten times or more. The rearrangement joins TRBV7-2 to TRBJ2-7; D gene unclear. V lost 1 base and J lost 6, with 7 bases in between. The CDR3 is 12 residues long. Germline CDR1 reads SGHTA; CDR2 reads FQGNSA. This chain's CDR3 is CASSLVGVEQYF. The CDR3 DNA reads as TGTGCCAGCAGCTTAGTTGGGGTCGAGCAGTACTTC.

Ten or more counts support this clonotype. This sequence joins TRBV7-2 and TRBJ2-3, with TRBD2 identical over 10 bases. Germline CDR1 SGHTA, CDR2 FQGNSA. The CDR3 runs 16 residues. Unmatched junction bases numbered 3, after V lost 2 bases and J lost 1 base. The CDR3 nucleotides read TGTGCCAGCAGCTTACTAGCGGGGGATCGCACAGATACGCAGTATTTT. Its protein product is CASSLLAGDRTDTQYF. Complete variable domain (other parts from reference TRBV7-2 and TRBJ2-3): GAGVSQSPSNKVTEKGKDVELRCDPISGHTALYWYRQSLGQGLEFLIYFQGNSAPDKSGLPSDRFSAERTGGSVSTLTIQRTQQEDSAVYLCASSLLAGDRTDTQYFGPGTRLTVL.

This clonotype was recorded many times. The chain joins TRBV5-6 to TRBJ1-6; D remains unclear. The ends were cut back, 3 bases at V and 7 bases at J, with 11 bases in the middle. The CDR3 extends over 14 amino acids. Germline V gene sequence: CDR1 SGHDT, CDR2 YYEEEE. This CDR3 is CASSSGRPNSPLHF. The CDR3 DNA is TGTGCCAGCAGCTCCGGACGACCGAATTCACCCCTCCACTTT.

The chain couples TRBV29-1 to TRBJ1-2; 8 bases are a match to TRBD1. This CDR3 has 17 amino acids. In germline, CDR1 is SQVTM, CDR2 ANQGSEA. V was clipped by 0 bases and J by 1 base; unmatched bases: 10. The CDR3 here is CSVEEGGTGRLNYGYTF. DNA for the CDR3: TGCAGCGTTGAAGAGGGTGGGACAGGCCGACTTAACTATGGCTACACCTTC.

This clonotype has more than one count but fewer than ten. The DNA for the CDR3 is TGTGCCAGCAGGGGCGTCGGGGGTATGGCTGGAAACACCATATATTTT. Protein sequence: CASRGVGGMAGNTIYF. V and J are TRBV6-2 or TRBV6-3 and TRBJ1-3, with a weak D call TRBD1 (5 bases). With 6 bases removed from V and 2 bases from J, the gap between germline ends came to 17 bases. The germline gives CDR1 MNHEY, CDR2 SVGEGT. This CDR3 has 16 residues.

This clonotype was counted only a few times. The chain combines TRBV12-3 or TRBV12-4 with TRBJ2-1; 8 positions agree with TRBD2. The CDR3 spans 15 residues. With 8 bases clipped from V and 7 bases from J, the junction kept 13 bases outside the gene matches. In nucleotides, the CDR3 is TGTGCCAGCGTCGTTCCGGGACTAGGTTTAAATGAGCAGTTCTTC. Translation gives CASVVPGLGLNEQFF.